The 32 T cell receptor beta chains in this list originate from one sample, sequenced in a study of cytomegalovirus exposure and HLA in healthy donors. TCRdb's table, derived via immunoSEQ multiplex PCR, lists solely in-frame clones and lacks some. The profile shows about 110,000 clones, roughly 84% of them singletons. Sequencing was carried out using PBMCs. The receptors derive from a woman younger than 30 in good health and CMV-seronegative.

The chain uses TRBV7-9 and TRBJ1-5; D gene ambiguous. Germline assignment: CDR1 SEHNR and CDR2 FQNEAQ (reference sequence). This CDR3 is built from 16 residues. V was trimmed by 5 bases and J by 1 base, leaving 15 bases between them. In DNA form, the CDR3 reads TGTGCCAGCAGCCCGTTGATCGGGGTGAGCAATCAGCCCCAGCATTTT. Protein: CASSPLIGVSNQPQHF. The variable domain in full, with the rest retrieved from reference TRBV7-9 and TRBJ1-5, is DTGVSQNPRHKITKRGQNVTFRCDPISEHNRLYWYRQTLGQGPEFLTYFQNEAQLEKSRLLSDRFSAERPKGSFSTLEIQRTEQGDSAMYLCASSPLIGVSNQPQHFGDGTRLSIL.

The chain is built from TRBV14 and TRBJ2-7, with 8 positions matching TRBD2. The ends lost 2 bases at V and 6 bases at J; junction bases unmatched: 3. CDR1 is SGHDN and CDR2 is FVKESK in the germline V gene. The CDR3 sequence is 13 residues long. The CDR3 bases are TGTGCCAGCAGCCAACCCGCGGGGGGCGAGCAGTACTTC. Encoded protein: CASSQPAGGEQYF.

The V call is TRBV25-1, the J call TRBJ1-5; 10 nucleotides line up with TRBD1. The V and J ends lost 3 bases and 0 bases, in that order; junction bases with no gene match: 5. The germline gives CDR1 MGHDK, CDR2 SYGVNS. The CDR3 is 17 amino acids. In nucleotides, the CDR3 is TGTGCCAGCAGTGAGGGACAGGGGCCTTATAGCAATCAGCCCCAGCATTTT. Residues: CASSEGQGPYSNQPQHF.

This chain links TRBV28 with TRBJ1-1; D unresolved. V was pared by 4 bases and J by 1 base, with 13 bases between. The CDR3 sequence is 15 residues long. Looked up from germline, CDR1 is MDHEN and CDR2 is SYDVKM. The CDR3 is CASSYPTRPNTEAFF. Written as DNA, the CDR3 is TGTGCCAGCAGTTACCCGACAAGGCCGAACACTGAAGCTTTCTTT.

V usage is TRBV29-1 and J usage is TRBJ1-3; 7 positions agree with TRBD1. Germline CDR1 reads SQVTM; CDR2 reads ANQGSEA. J was trimmed by 0 bases and V by 8 bases; bases with no gene match: 7. This CDR3 region has 14 residues. The CDR3 DNA sequence: TGCAGCATGGCGGACAGGAGCTCTGGAAACACCATATATTTT. Its protein is CSMADRSSGNTIYF.

The chain carries TRBV6-1 and TRBJ1-3; D remains unclear. The germline V gene encodes CDR1 MNHNS and CDR2 SASEGT. Deletions cut 1 base from V and 2 bases from J, with 9 bases between. The CDR3 totals 15 residues. The DNA of the CDR3 is TGTGCCAGCAGTGAAGATCCGGGGACTGGAAACACCATATATTTT. Its translation: CASSEDPGTGNTIYF.

This clone was counted a single time. This chain connects TRBV7-7 to TRBJ2-5; maybe TRBD1 (5 bases). Germline V gene sequence: CDR1 SSHAT, CDR2 FNYEAQ (reference sequence). Trimming removed 1 base at V and 4 bases at J, with 13 bases between. This CDR3 comprises 15 residues. Here the CDR3 reads CASSLGVGRAETQYF. CDR3 nucleotides: TGTGCCAGCAGCTTAGGGGTAGGCAGGGCAGAGACCCAGTACTTC.

The gene calls are TRBV9 and TRBJ2-7; 9 nucleotides line up with TRBD2. Germline assignment: CDR1 SGDLS and CDR2 YYNGEE. V trimming: 3 bases; J trimming: 4 bases; junction bases outside the gene matches: 8. This CDR3 contains 15 residues. The CDR3 nucleotides read TGTGCCAGCAGCGACACCGGGACTAGCATTTACGAGCAGTACTTC. Its protein is CASSDTGTSIYEQYF.

The chain carries TRBV28 and TRBJ1-5; a weak D match, TRBD1 (6 bases). Trimming removed 7 bases from V and 0 bases from J, with 19 bases in between. This CDR3 contains 17 residues. Germline V lookup: CDR1 MDHEN, CDR2 SYDVKM. The CDR3 DNA sequence: TGTGCCAGCAAGGGCAGGGGAGGGGGGGGTAGCAATCAGCCCCAGCATTTT. It translates to CASKGRGGGGSNQPQHF.

This chain links TRBV28 with TRBJ1-1; maybe TRBD1 (6 bases). Germline-derived CDR1 and CDR2 are MDHEN and SYDVKM. V lost 1 base and J lost 4, with 10 bases in between. There are 14 residues in the CDR3. The CDR3, as DNA: TGTGCCAGCAGTTTATTCAGGGGCGGCACTGAAGCTTTCTTT. Amino acid sequence: CASSLFRGGTEAFF. Together with reference TRBV28 and TRBJ1-1, the CDR3 gives the full variable domain: DVKVTQSSRYLVKRTGEKVFLECVQDMDHENMFWYRQDPGLGLRLIYFSYDVKMKEKGDIPEGYSVSREKKERFSLILESASTNQTSMYLCASSLFRGGTEAFFGQGTRLTVV.

V gene TRBV15 combines with J gene TRBJ1-1, with D perhaps matching TRBD1 (5 bases). The CDR3 is 15 amino acids. CDR1 and CDR2 from the germline V gene are LNHNV and YYDKDF (reference sequence). V lost 0 bases and J lost 0, with 8 bases in between. The CDR3 DNA reads TGTGCCACCAGCAGAGATGGGGCGGTGAACACTGAAGCTTTCTTT. This sequence encodes CATSRDGAVNTEAFF. Combining the CDR3 with reference TRBV15 and TRBJ1-1 gives the whole variable domain DAMVIQNPRYQVTQFGKPVTLSCSQTLNHNVMYWYQQKSSQAPKLLFHYYDKDFNNEADTPDNFQSRRPNTSFCFLDIRSPGLGDTAMYLCATSRDGAVNTEAFFGQGTRLTVV.

The chain couples TRBV27 to TRBJ2-7, with D maybe TRBD2 (6 bases). The CDR3 sequence is 15 residues long. V was cut by 1 base and J by 2 bases, with 12 bases left in between. The germline V gene has CDR1 MNHEY and CDR2 SMNVEV (reference sequence). CDR3 DNA: TGTGCCAGCAGTTTATGGGGGGTCTCGACCTACGAGCAGTACTTC. It translates to CASSLWGVSTYEQYF.

V gene TRBV2 combines with J gene TRBJ1-6; D gene unclear. The CDR3 contains 12 residues. CDR1 and CDR2 from the germline V gene are SNHLY and FYNNEI. V lost 6 bases and J lost 10, with 10 bases in between. CDR3: CASSPDNSPLHF. The DNA of the CDR3 is TGTGCCAGCAGCCCCGACAACTCACCCCTCCACTTT.

The CDR3 loop reads CASSAYSVDQPQHF. Written as DNA, the CDR3 is TGTGCCAGCAGTGCCTACTCCGTCGATCAGCCCCAGCATTTT. The chain employs TRBV6-1 and TRBJ1-5; D is undetermined. The CDR3 contains 14 residues. The germline gives CDR1 MNHNS, CDR2 SASEGT. Trimming cost V 4 bases and J 5 bases, with 12 bases left between them.

This clone was seen just once. The CDR3 protein is CASSPGQGLVEAFF. The DNA for the CDR3 is TGTGCCAGCAGCCCCGGGCAGGGCTTAGTTGAAGCTTTCTTT. The gene calls are TRBV7-8 and TRBJ1-1, with D maybe TRBD1 (5 bases). CDR3 size: 14 residues. Germline V gene lookup returns CDR1 SGHVS and CDR2 FQNEAQ. Trimming cost V 5 bases and J 7 bases, with 17 bases left between them. Together with reference TRBV7-8 and TRBJ1-1, the CDR3 gives the full variable domain: GAGVSQSPRYKVAKRGQDVALRCDPISGHVSLFWYQQALGQGPEFLTYFQNEAQLDKSGLPSDRFFAERPEGSVSTLKIQRTQQEDSAVYLCASSPGQGLVEAFFGQGTRLTVV.

J is TRBJ2-3 and V is TRBV25-1, with 7 nucleotides matching TRBD1. The CDR3 spans 16 residues. The ends lost 7 bases at V and 1 base at J; junction bases unmatched: 11. Germline CDR1 and CDR2: MGHDK and SYGVNS. The CDR3 DNA sequence: TGTGCCAGCACCACCCCGTCGGGGACAGGCACAGATACGCAGTATTTT. This translates into CASTTPSGTGTDTQYF.

The J gene is TRBJ2-7, the V gene TRBV7-9; 9 bases are a match to TRBD1. The V gene end was trimmed by 5 bases and the J gene end by 6 bases; junction bases not matched to a gene: 17. The V gene's germline CDR1 is SEHNR and CDR2 FQNEAQ (reference sequence). The CDR3 extends over 17 amino acids. DNA of the CDR3: TGTGCCAGCAGCGGCCGTCCCGGGACAGGGCCCGGAGGCGAGCAGTACTTC. Translating it yields CASSGRPGTGPGGEQYF. Looking up the rest from reference TRBV7-9 and TRBJ2-7 gives the full variable domain: DTGVSQNPRHKITKRGQNVTFRCDPISEHNRLYWYRQTLGQGPEFLTYFQNEAQLEKSRLLSDRFSAERPKGSFSTLEIQRTEQGDSAMYLCASSGRPGTGPGGEQYFGPGTRLTVT.

The gene calls are TRBV28 and TRBJ2-2, with D perhaps TRBD1 (6 bases). The V gene lost 6 bases and the J gene lost 3 bases, with 14 bases spanning the gap. The germline V gene encodes CDR1 MDHEN and CDR2 SYDVKM. The CDR3 is 15 amino acids. CDR3 residues: CASSTADRYTGELFF. CDR3 in DNA: TGTGCCAGCAGCACCGCCGACAGGTACACCGGGGAGCTGTTTTTT.

This clone appeared once. The identical CDR3 is also encoded by other nucleotide sequences in the sample. The chain couples TRBV5-1 to TRBJ1-1, with unresolved D. This CDR3 comprises 13 residues. Trimming removed 4 bases at V and 0 bases at J, with 7 bases between. CDR1 and CDR2 from the germline V gene are SGHRS and YFSETQ. DNA of the CDR3: TGCGCCAGCAGCCGAGACATGAACACTGAAGCTTTCTTT. Translation gives CASSRDMNTEAFF.

This clone came up a few times. V is TRBV7-9 and J is TRBJ1-2; TRBD1 matches at 7 bases. Trimming took 0 bases from V and 6 from J; bases not matched to a gene: 4. Germline V gene lookup returns CDR1 SEHNR and CDR2 FQNEAQ (reference sequence). The CDR3 totals 14 residues. The CDR3 loop reads CASSLAFRGHGYTF. The CDR3 region has the DNA TGTGCCAGCAGCTTAGCGTTTAGGGGGCATGGCTACACCTTC.

V gene TRBV6-5 combines with J gene TRBJ1-6, with 8 bases fitting TRBD1. V lost 6 bases and J lost 8; bases outside the gene matches: 6. There are 14 residues in the CDR3. Germline V gene lookup returns CDR1 MNHEY and CDR2 SVGAGI. CDR3 nucleotides: TGTGCCAGCAGACTCGGACAGGGTGATTCACCCCTCCACTTT. Translating gives CASRLGQGDSPLHF.

The chain links TRBV19 to TRBJ1-1; D is possibly TRBD1 (6 bases). The CDR3 has 15 amino acids. CDR1 LNHDA and CDR2 SQIVND come from the germline V gene (reference sequence). V lost 4 bases and J 11 bases, leaving 23 bases between the germline ends. This chain's CDR3 is CASSTRGGRGSAAFF. The CDR3 coding sequence is TGTGCCAGTAGTACCCGCGGGGGCAGGGGATCGGCGGCTTTCTTT.

This chain connects TRBV11-3 to TRBJ2-7; 8 nucleotides agree with TRBD1. J gave up 12 bases and V 4 bases, and 5 bases lay outside the gene matches. The CDR3 consists of 11 residues. The germline CDR1 and CDR2 sequences are SGHNT and YENEEA. The CDR3 spells CASSSTGVVYF. As DNA, the CDR3 is TGTGCCAGCAGCTCGACAGGGGTGGTGTACTTC.

This clone has only one observation. This chain connects TRBV18 to TRBJ1-1; TRBD1 is a possible D gene (6 bases). V was cut by 2 bases and J by 5 bases, with 15 bases left in between. The CDR3 length is 15 residues. CDR1 and CDR2 from the germline V gene are KGHSH and LQKENI. The CDR3 sequence is CASSPSLGALTEAFF. The DNA of the CDR3 is TGTGCCAGCTCACCAAGTTTGGGGGCGCTAACTGAAGCTTTCTTT.

Only a few counts were recorded for this clone. This sequence joins TRBV4-1 and TRBJ2-7; D not certain. V shed 4 bases and J shed 6 bases, with 13 bases lying between them. The CDR3 consists of 13 residues. CDR1 and CDR2 from the germline V gene are MGHRA and YSYEKL. CDR3 sequence (DNA): TGCGCCAGCAGCCGGTGGTTTCCGGGCGAGCAGTACTTC. Translating it yields CASSRWFPGEQYF.

The V call is TRBV10-3, the J call TRBJ2-6, with D maybe TRBD1 (5 bases). The germline gives CDR1 ENHRY, CDR2 SYGVKD. The ends were cut back, 11 bases at V and 4 bases at J, with 9 bases in the middle. The CDR3 length is 12 residues. The CDR3 sequence: CAVGPGANVLTF. CDR3 DNA: TGTGCCGTGGGGCCCGGGGCCAACGTCCTGACTTTC.

The chain employs TRBV7-8 and TRBJ2-5, with 8 positions matching TRBD1. CDR1 and CDR2 (germline): SGHVS, FQNEAQ. This CDR3 has 13 amino acids. The ends lost 3 bases at V and 8 bases at J; junction bases unmatched: 5. CDR3 nucleotides: TGTGCCAGCAGCTTGGGGACAGGTGGTACCCAGTACTTC. Amino acid sequence: CASSLGTGGTQYF.

V and J are TRBV6-5 and TRBJ2-4; D gene ambiguous. CDR3 length: 15 amino acids. The V end was cut by 2 bases, the J end by 1 base, with 9 bases between. Germline V CDR1 and CDR2: MNHEY, SVGAGI. The CDR3 protein is CASSYTNGAKNIQYF. DNA of the CDR3: TGTGCCAGCAGTTACACCAACGGGGCCAAAAACATTCAGTACTTC.

The chain combines TRBV9 with TRBJ2-7; 8 bases align to TRBD2. Trimming cost V 2 bases and J 3 bases; bases outside gene matches: 7. The germline gives CDR1 SGDLS, CDR2 YYNGEE. The CDR3 is made up of 15 amino acids. DNA of the CDR3: TGTGCCAGCAGCGTGACCAGCGGGGGCCACTACGAGCAGTACTTC. It is translated as CASSVTSGGHYEQYF.

The chain joins TRBV5-4 to TRBJ1-4; D is possibly TRBD1 (6 bases). The ends were cut back, 4 bases at V and 2 bases at J, with 12 bases in the middle. Germline V CDR1 and CDR2: SGHNT, YYREEE (reference sequence). CDR3 length: 15 residues. The DNA of the CDR3 is TGTGCCAGCAGCGGGAGGGGGGGCACTAATGAAAAACTGTTTTTT. Protein sequence: CASSGRGGTNEKLFF.

The chain employs TRBV11-3 and TRBJ2-3; TRBD2 matches 8 bases. Germline loops: CDR1 SGHNT, CDR2 YENEEA. The CDR3 consists of 17 residues. V dropped 1 base and J dropped 2; count of bases not matched to a gene: 8. The CDR3 loop is CASSLGTSGEHTDTQYF. CDR3 DNA: TGTGCCAGCAGCTTAGGCACTAGCGGAGAACACACAGATACGCAGTATTTT.

The V gene is TRBV4-2, the J gene TRBJ2-3, with 7 nucleotides matching TRBD1. Per germline, CDR1 LGHNA and CDR2 YNFKEQ. This CDR3 contains 16 residues. The ends lost 3 bases at V and 2 bases at J; junction bases unmatched: 8. The CDR3 reads CASSHQGERNTDTQYF. CDR3 nucleotide sequence: TGTGCCAGCAGCCATCAGGGGGAACGGAACACAGATACGCAGTATTTT.